This TCR beta chain was captured in a study of blood T cell repertoires in COVID-19. On the study more broadly: Collection of acute and convalescent COVID-19 samples took place in the United States, Italy and Spain. T cells, B-cell-depleted T cells, or PBMCs provided the cDNA or gDNA that served as material.

Per the germline V gene, CDR1 is MDHEN and CDR2 is SYDVKM. The V segment lost 5 bases and the J segment 2 bases; nucleotides outside the gene matches: 10. The length of the CDR3 is 16 residues. In the original workflow: Estimation of nucleated cell counts was performed using reference gene primer amplification. Repertoires were generated with immunoSEQ multiplex PCR, while TCRdb's copy carries only in-frame clones and drops some. From that table come the V and J calls and clone size; the DNA was used to work out D and trimming. The sample has under 200,000 clones, 80% to 85% seen once. This receptor was identified in a human donor with acute or convalescent COVID-19. The donor label of this sample is uncertain. Material for sequencing was peripheral blood. V usage is TRBV28 and J usage is TRBJ2-7, with TRBD1 matching over 9 bases. The CDR3 DNA sequence: TGTGCCAGCAGTCTGAGGGCCGGGACAGGGACCTACGAGCAGTACTTC. Translated: CASSLRAGTGTYEQYF.